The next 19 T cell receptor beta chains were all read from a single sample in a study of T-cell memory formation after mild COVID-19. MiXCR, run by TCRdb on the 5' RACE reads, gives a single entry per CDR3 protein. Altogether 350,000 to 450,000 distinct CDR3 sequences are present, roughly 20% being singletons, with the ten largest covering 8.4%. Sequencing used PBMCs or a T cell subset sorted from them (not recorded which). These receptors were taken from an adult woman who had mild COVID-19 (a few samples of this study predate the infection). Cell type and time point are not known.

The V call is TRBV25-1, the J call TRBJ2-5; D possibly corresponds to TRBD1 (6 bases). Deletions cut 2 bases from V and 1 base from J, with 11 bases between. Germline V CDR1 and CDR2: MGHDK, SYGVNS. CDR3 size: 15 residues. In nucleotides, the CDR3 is TGTGCCAGCAGTGAAGATAGACAGGTCCAAGAGACCCAGTACTTC. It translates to CASSEDRQVQETQYF.

Here the CDR3 DNA reads TGTGCCAGCAGCCTACCGGGACAGGGCTACAATGAGCAGTTCTTC. It specifies CASSLPGQGYNEQFF. The chain recombines TRBV7-8 with TRBJ2-1; TRBD1 matches 9 bases. This CDR3 is 15 amino acids long. J was trimmed by 3 bases and V by 5 bases; bases with no gene match: 5. Germline V gives CDR1 SGHVS, CDR2 FQNEAQ.

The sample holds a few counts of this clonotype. CDR3 DNA: TGTGCCAGCTCACCTTTCCAGGGGGCGGTCAATGAGCAGTTCTTC. This gives the protein CASSPFQGAVNEQFF. The rearrangement links TRBV18 to TRBJ2-1; the match to TRBD1 covers 8 bases. The germline gives CDR1 KGHSH, CDR2 LQKENI. There are 15 residues in the CDR3. Trimming took 3 bases from V and 6 from J; bases not matched to a gene: 7.

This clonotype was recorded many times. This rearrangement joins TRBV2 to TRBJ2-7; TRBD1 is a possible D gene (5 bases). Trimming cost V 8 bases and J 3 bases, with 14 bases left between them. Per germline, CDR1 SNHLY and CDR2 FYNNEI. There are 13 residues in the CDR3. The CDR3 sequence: CASEQALGYEQYF. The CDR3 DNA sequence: TGTGCCAGCGAACAGGCCCTGGGCTACGAGCAGTACTTC.

For the CDR3, the DNA is TGTGCCACCTACTCTAGGTCAGGGTACATGAACACTGAAGCTTTCTTT. Protein sequence: CATYSRSGYMNTEAFF. The V and J genes are TRBV27 and TRBJ1-1; possibly TRBD1 for D (5 bases). V gave up 10 bases and J gave up 0 bases, with 21 bases separating them. Germline V gene data show CDR1 as MNHEY and CDR2 as SMNVEV (reference sequence). This CDR3 region has 16 residues.

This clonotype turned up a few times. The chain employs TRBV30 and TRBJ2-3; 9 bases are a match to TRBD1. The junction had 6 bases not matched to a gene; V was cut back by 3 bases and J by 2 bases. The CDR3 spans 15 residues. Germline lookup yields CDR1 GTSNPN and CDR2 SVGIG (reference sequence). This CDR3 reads CAWSAGTGNTDTQYF. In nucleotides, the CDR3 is TGTGCCTGGAGCGCCGGGACAGGGAACACAGATACGCAGTATTTT.

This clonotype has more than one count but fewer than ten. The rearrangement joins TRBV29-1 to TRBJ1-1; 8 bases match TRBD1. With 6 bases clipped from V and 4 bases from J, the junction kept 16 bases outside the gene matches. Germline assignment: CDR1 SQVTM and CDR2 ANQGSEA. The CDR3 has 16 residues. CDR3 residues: CSVVGVGRGLITEAFF. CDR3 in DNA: TGCAGCGTCGTCGGGGTCGGCAGGGGGCTTATCACTGAAGCTTTCTTT.

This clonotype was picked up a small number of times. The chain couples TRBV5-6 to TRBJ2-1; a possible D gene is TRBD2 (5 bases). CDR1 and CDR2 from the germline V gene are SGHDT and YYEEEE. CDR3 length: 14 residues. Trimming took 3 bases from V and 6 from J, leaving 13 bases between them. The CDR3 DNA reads TGTGCCAGCAGCTACCTCGGGATCCGCAATGAGCAGTTCTTC. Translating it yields CASSYLGIRNEQFF.

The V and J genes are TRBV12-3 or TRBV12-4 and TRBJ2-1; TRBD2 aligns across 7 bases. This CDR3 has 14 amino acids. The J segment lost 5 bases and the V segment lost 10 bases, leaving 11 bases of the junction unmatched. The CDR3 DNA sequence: TGTGCCACCAGGGCTAGCGGCGGGAACAATGAGCAGTTCTTC. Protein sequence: CATRASGGNNEQFF.

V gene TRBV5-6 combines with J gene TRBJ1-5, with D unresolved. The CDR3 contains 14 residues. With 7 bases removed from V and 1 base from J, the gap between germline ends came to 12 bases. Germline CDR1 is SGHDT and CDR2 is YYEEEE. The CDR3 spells CASLVAISNQPQHF. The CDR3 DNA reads TGTGCCAGCCTTGTGGCAATCAGCAATCAGCCCCAGCATTTT.

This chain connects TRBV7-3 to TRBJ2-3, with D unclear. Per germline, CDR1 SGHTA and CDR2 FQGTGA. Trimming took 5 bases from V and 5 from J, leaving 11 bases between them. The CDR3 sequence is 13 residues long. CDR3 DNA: TGTGCCAGCAGCCGCGGAGCCGGAGATACGCAGTATTTT. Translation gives CASSRGAGDTQYF.

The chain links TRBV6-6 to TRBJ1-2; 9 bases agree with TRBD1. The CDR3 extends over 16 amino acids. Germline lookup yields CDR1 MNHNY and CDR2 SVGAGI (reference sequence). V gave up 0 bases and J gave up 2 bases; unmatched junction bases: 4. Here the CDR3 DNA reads TGTGCCAGCAGTTACTCAGTCGGGACAGGGAACTATGGCTACACCTTC. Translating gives CASSYSVGTGNYGYTF.

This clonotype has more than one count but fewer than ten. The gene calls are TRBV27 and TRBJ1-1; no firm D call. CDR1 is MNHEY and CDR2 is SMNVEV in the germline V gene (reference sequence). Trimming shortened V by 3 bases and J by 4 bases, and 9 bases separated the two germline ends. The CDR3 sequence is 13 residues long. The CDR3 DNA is TGTGCCAGCAGTTTGATGGAAACCACTGAAGCTTTCTTT. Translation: CASSLMETTEAFF.

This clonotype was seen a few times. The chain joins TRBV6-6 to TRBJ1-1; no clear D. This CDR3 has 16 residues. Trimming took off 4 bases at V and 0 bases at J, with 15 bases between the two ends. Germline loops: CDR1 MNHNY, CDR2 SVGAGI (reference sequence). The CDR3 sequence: CASSSTAGNVNTEAFF. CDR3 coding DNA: TGTGCCAGCAGTTCGACGGCCGGAAATGTGAACACTGAAGCTTTCTTT.

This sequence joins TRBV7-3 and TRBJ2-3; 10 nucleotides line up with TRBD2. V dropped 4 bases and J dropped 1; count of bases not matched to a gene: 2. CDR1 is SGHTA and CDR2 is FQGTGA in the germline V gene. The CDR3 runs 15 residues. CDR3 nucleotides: TGTGCCAGCAGCTCGAGCGGGGGGGGCACAGATACGCAGTATTTT. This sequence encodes CASSSSGGGTDTQYF.

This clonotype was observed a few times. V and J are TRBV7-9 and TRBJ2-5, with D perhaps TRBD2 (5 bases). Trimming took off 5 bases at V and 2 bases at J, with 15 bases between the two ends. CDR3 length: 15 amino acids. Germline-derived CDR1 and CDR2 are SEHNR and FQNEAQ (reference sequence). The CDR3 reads CASSIFRELQETQYF. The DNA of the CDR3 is TGTGCCAGCAGCATTTTCCGGGAATTACAAGAGACCCAGTACTTC.

CDR3 protein: CASSLVRGSGANVLTF. In DNA form, the CDR3 reads TGTGCCAGCAGTTTAGTTCGGGGGTCTGGGGCCAACGTCCTGACTTTC. This rearrangement joins TRBV27 to TRBJ2-6; D might be TRBD2 (6 bases). V was cut by 2 bases and J by 1 base, with 9 bases left in between. The CDR3 has 16 amino acids. From germline, CDR1 is MNHEY and CDR2 SMNVEV (reference sequence).

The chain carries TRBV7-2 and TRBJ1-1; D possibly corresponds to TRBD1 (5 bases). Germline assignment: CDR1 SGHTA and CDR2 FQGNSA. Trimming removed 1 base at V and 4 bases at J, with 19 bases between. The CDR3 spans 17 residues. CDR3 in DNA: TGTGCCAGCAGCTTAGATTGGGCAAACGGGGGGGGCACTGAAGCTTTCTTT. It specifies CASSLDWANGGGTEAFF.

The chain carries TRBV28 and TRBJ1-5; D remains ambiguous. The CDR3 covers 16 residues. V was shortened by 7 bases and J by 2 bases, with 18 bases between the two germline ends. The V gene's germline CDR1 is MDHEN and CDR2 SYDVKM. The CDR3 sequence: CASNSRLGMGNQPQHF. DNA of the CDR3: TGTGCCAGCAATTCCCGGTTGGGAATGGGCAATCAGCCCCAGCATTTT.